A single sample gave rise to the 20 T cell receptor beta chains below, sequenced in a study of T cells after posttransplantation cyclophosphamide. Profiled with immunoSEQ multiplex PCR; TCRdb holds only in-frame clones, not every one. The sample includes tens of thousands of clones, about 76% of them seen just once. Sequenced material: memory CD4+ T cells sorted from PBMCs. The receptor source for this set is a woman aged 55-70 years in good health, CMV-negative, and a related stem cell transplant donor.

Here the CDR3 reads CASSGQYTGELFF. The CDR3 nucleotides read TGTGCCAGCAGTGGACAGTACACCGGGGAGCTGTTTTTT. V and J are TRBV2 and TRBJ2-2, with a tentative D call TRBD1 (5 bases). The V gene's germline CDR1 is SNHLY and CDR2 FYNNEI. Deletions cut 4 bases from V and 3 bases from J, with 6 bases between. This CDR3 is built from 13 residues.

This clone was seen just once. The chain carries TRBV28 and TRBJ2-7; 8 bases are shared with TRBD1. This CDR3 has 13 residues. The V and J ends lost 6 bases and 4 bases, in that order; junction bases with no gene match: 5. Germline V gene lookup returns CDR1 MDHEN and CDR2 SYDVKM. CDR3 nucleotide sequence: TGTGCCAGCAGGTCAGGGGGCATTTACGAGCAGTACTTC. Translated: CASRSGGIYEQYF.

CDR3 in DNA: TGTGCCAGCAGCTTAAACCCAGGGCGGACTGAAGCTTTCTTT. Its protein is CASSLNPGRTEAFF. The V gene is TRBV7-3, the J gene TRBJ1-1; perhaps TRBD1 as D (5 bases). V shed 1 base and J shed 5 bases, with 11 bases lying between them. Germline CDR1 and CDR2: SGHTA and FQGTGA. CDR3 length: 14 amino acids.

This clone was found a few times. The chain is built from TRBV19 and TRBJ1-1; D gene ambiguous. The V gene lost 6 bases and the J gene lost 1 base, with 9 bases spanning the gap. Per germline, CDR1 LNHDA and CDR2 SQIVND (reference sequence). This CDR3 is 13 amino acids long. The CDR3 region has the DNA TGTGCCAGTAGAACGGGGAGGAACACTGAAGCTTTCTTT. Protein: CASRTGRNTEAFF. Full variable domain (rest looked up from reference TRBV19 and TRBJ1-1): DGGITQSPKYLFRKEGQNVTLSCEQNLNHDAMYWYRQDPGQGLRLIYYSQIVNDFQKGDIAEGYSVSREKKESFPLTVTSAQKNPTAFYLCASRTGRNTEAFFGQGTRLTVV.

The chain links TRBV2 to TRBJ2-2, with D perhaps matching TRBD2 (6 bases). Trimming pared 6 bases from V and 7 bases from J, leaving 12 bases between. Looked up from germline, CDR1 is SNHLY and CDR2 is FYNNEI. The CDR3 has 13 amino acids. This CDR3 reads CASSVREVGELFF. The CDR3 DNA follows: TGTGCCAGCAGCGTAAGGGAGGTCGGGGAGCTGTTTTTT. Looking up the rest from reference TRBV2 and TRBJ2-2 gives the full variable domain: EPEVTQTPSHQVTQMGQEVILRCVPISNHLYFYWYRQILGQKVEFLVSFYNNEISEKSEIFDDQFSVERPDGSNFTLKIRSTKLEDSAMYFCASSVREVGELFFGEGSRLTVL.

The chain uses TRBV4-3 and TRBJ2-7; TRBD2 aligns across 9 bases. Germline trimming cut 1 base from V and 2 bases from J; bases unmatched to any gene: 9. The CDR3 is made up of 17 amino acids. In germline, CDR1 is LGHNA, CDR2 YSLEER. Here the CDR3 DNA reads TGCGCCAGCAGCCAAGGAATAGCGGGGGCCCTAGCCTACGAGCAGTACTTC. Its protein is CASSQGIAGALAYEQYF.

This clone has just a few counts. CDR3 DNA: TGTGCCAGCAGCCTAACGGGTCGGCTCGAGCAGTACTTC. Encoded protein: CASSLTGRLEQYF. V and J are TRBV28 and TRBJ2-7; D ambiguous. Trimming cost V 6 bases and J 6 bases, with 15 bases left between them. Germline V gene data show CDR1 as MDHEN and CDR2 as SYDVKM. The CDR3 runs 13 residues.

V and J are TRBV6-1 and TRBJ2-3; maybe TRBD2 (6 bases). This CDR3 is 13 amino acids long. CDR1 is MNHNS and CDR2 is SASEGT in the germline V gene. Trimming cost V 6 bases and J 2 bases, with 9 bases left between them. CDR3 in DNA: TGTGCCAGCAGGGCGGGGTACACAGATACGCAGTATTTT. Protein: CASRAGYTDTQYF.

V and J are TRBV5-4 and TRBJ2-7, with 14 bases aligning to TRBD2. The V gene end was trimmed by 3 bases and the J gene end by 13 bases; junction bases not matched to a gene: 9. The CDR3 consists of 14 residues. Germline V gene sequence: CDR1 SGHNT, CDR2 YYREEE (reference sequence). CDR3: CASSSGGTSGSKYF. The CDR3 DNA follows: TGTGCCAGCAGCTCAGGAGGGACTAGCGGGAGTAAATACTTC. The full variable domain, in which reference TRBV5-4 and TRBJ2-7 provide the parts outside the CDR3, is ETGVTQSPTHLIKTRGQQVTLRCSSQSGHNTVSWYQQALGQGPQFIFQYYREEENGRGNFPPRFSGLQFPNYSSELNVNALELDDSALYLCASSSGGTSGSKYFGPGTRLTVT.

The gene calls are TRBV4-1 and TRBJ2-3; D not resolved. V shed 1 base and J shed 2 bases, with 13 bases lying between them. The germline V gene has CDR1 MGHRA and CDR2 YSYEKL. The CDR3 is 16 residues long. CDR3 in DNA: TGCGCCAGCAGCCAAGTGAACTTGATTGTCACAGATACGCAGTATTTT. It encodes CASSQVNLIVTDTQYF.

The chain joins TRBV5-1 to TRBJ1-4; D uncertain. The germline CDR1 and CDR2 sequences are SGHRS and YFSETQ. Trimming cost V 3 bases and J 7 bases, with 16 bases left between them. The CDR3 loop spans 15 amino acids. The CDR3 reads CASSSTGLNGEKLFF. In DNA form, the CDR3 reads TGCGCCAGCAGCTCGACCGGACTGAATGGTGAAAAACTGTTTTTT. The complete variable domain, with remaining parts taken from reference TRBV5-1 and TRBJ1-4, reads KAGVTQTPRYLIKTRGQQVTLSCSPISGHRSVSWYQQTPGQGLQFLFEYFSETQRNKGNFPGRFSGRQFSNSRSEMNVSTLELGDSALYLCASSSTGLNGEKLFFGSGTQLSVL.

This clone was observed a handful of times. The chain joins TRBV2 to TRBJ1-2, with 8 bases lining up with TRBD1. Germline lookup yields CDR1 SNHLY and CDR2 FYNNEI. V lost 1 base, J lost 7 bases, and 8 bases stayed unmatched. This CDR3 has 15 residues. This CDR3 reads CASSEGAQGAGGYTF. CDR3 DNA sequence: TGTGCCAGCAGTGAAGGGGCCCAGGGGGCTGGTGGCTACACCTTC.

The rearrangement uses TRBV2 and TRBJ1-1; no firm D call. With 1 base removed from V and 1 base from J, the gap between germline ends came to 4 bases. Germline CDR1 and CDR2: SNHLY and FYNNEI. The CDR3 covers 13 residues. The CDR3 reads CASSEDRNTEAFF. Written as DNA, the CDR3 is TGTGCCAGCAGTGAAGATAGGAACACTGAAGCTTTCTTT.

CDR3 sequence reads: CASSRTGYEQYF. CDR3 in DNA: TGTGCCAGCAGTCGGACAGGCTACGAGCAGTACTTC. The chain carries TRBV28 and TRBJ2-7; 7 bases map to TRBD1. There are 12 residues in the CDR3. CDR1 and CDR2 (germline): MDHEN, SYDVKM. Losses at the gene ends were 5 bases for V and 3 bases for J; bases not matched to a gene: 1.

Notes on this clone: The germline gene is not matched at one end of the junction; a read error may be the cause. The chain links TRBV7-7 to TRBJ2-5, with 7 positions matching TRBD2. This CDR3 is 13 amino acids long. Germline CDR1 SSHAT, CDR2 FNYEAQ (reference sequence). CDR3 residues: CASSRGGGRTQYF. The CDR3 DNA reads as TGTGCTAGCAGCCGAGGCGGCGGGAGGACCCAGTACTTC.

This clone has a handful of counts. This rearrangement joins TRBV2 to TRBJ2-3; TRBD2 aligns across 10 bases. In germline, CDR1 is SNHLY, CDR2 FYNNEI. The CDR3 sequence is 14 residues long. The V segment lost 10 bases and the J segment 4 bases; nucleotides outside the gene matches: 8. The CDR3: CATASGGGPDTQYF. DNA of the CDR3: TGTGCCACCGCTAGCGGGGGAGGGCCAGATACGCAGTATTTT.

The chain recombines TRBV15 with TRBJ1-1; no clear D. Trimming took off 10 bases at V and 3 bases at J, with 15 bases between the two ends. The V gene's germline CDR1 is LNHNV and CDR2 YYDKDF (reference sequence). The CDR3 extends over 13 amino acids. The CDR3 region is CAIGVRYYTEAFF. The CDR3 DNA is TGTGCCATCGGAGTTCGGTATTACACTGAAGCTTTCTTT.

The CDR3 region is CAISEQYNEQFF. DNA of the CDR3: TGTGCCATCAGTGAACAGTACAATGAGCAGTTCTTC. The V and J genes are TRBV10-3 and TRBJ2-1; D not certain. Per the germline V gene, CDR1 is ENHRY and CDR2 is SYGVKD. The CDR3 has 12 residues. With 3 bases removed from V and 4 bases from J, the gap between germline ends came to 4 bases.

This chain joins TRBV6-1 and TRBJ2-1; TRBD2 agrees at 11 bases. Trimming removed 6 bases from V and 10 bases from J; junction bases left unmatched: 5. Germline lookup yields CDR1 MNHNS and CDR2 SASEGT. CDR3 length equals 13 residues. CDR3 sequence: CASRSGTSGEQFF. In DNA form, the CDR3 reads TGTGCCAGCAGATCCGGGACTAGCGGCGAGCAGTTCTTC.

The genes are TRBV2 and TRBJ1-5; maybe TRBD1 (5 bases). From germline, CDR1 is SNHLY and CDR2 FYNNEI. The V end was cut by 5 bases, the J end by 7 bases, with 15 bases between. The CDR3 runs 14 residues. CDR3 in amino acids: CASSTQGVRQPQHF. The CDR3 DNA reads as TGTGCCAGCAGTACCCAGGGCGTGCGGCAGCCCCAGCATTTT. The entire variable domain, with the rest obtained from reference TRBV2 and TRBJ1-5, is as follows: EPEVTQTPSHQVTQMGQEVILRCVPISNHLYFYWYRQILGQKVEFLVSFYNNEISEKSEIFDDQFSVERPDGSNFTLKIRSTKLEDSAMYFCASSTQGVRQPQHFGDGTRLSIL.